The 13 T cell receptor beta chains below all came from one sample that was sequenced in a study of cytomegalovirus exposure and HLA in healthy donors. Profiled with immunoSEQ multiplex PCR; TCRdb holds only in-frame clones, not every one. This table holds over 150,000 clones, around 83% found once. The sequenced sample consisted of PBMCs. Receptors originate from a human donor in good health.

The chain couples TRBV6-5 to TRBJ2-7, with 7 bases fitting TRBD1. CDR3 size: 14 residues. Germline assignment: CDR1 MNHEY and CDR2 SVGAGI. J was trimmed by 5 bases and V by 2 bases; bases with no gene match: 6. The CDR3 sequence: CASSYSIQGNEQYF. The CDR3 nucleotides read TGTGCCAGCAGTTACAGTATACAGGGGAACGAGCAGTACTTC.

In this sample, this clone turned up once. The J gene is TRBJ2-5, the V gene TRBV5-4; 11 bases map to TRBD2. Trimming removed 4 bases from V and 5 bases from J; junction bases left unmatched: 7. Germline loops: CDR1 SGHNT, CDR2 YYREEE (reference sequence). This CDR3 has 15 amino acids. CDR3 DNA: TGTGCCAGCAGCCTCACTAGCGGGGGTTCGGAGACCCAGTACTTC. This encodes CASSLTSGGSETQYF.

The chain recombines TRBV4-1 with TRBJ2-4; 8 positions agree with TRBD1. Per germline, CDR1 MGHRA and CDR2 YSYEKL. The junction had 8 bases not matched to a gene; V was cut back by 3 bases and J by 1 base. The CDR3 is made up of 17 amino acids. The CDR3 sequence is CASSQDPTGEAKNIQYF. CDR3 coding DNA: TGCGCCAGCAGCCAGGATCCGACAGGGGAGGCCAAAAACATTCAGTACTTC.

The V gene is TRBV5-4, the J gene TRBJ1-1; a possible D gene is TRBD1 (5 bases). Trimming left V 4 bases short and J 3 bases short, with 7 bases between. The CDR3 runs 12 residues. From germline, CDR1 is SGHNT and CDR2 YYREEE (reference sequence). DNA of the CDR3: TGTGCCAGCAGCAAGACAGACACTGAAGCTTTCTTT. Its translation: CASSKTDTEAFF.

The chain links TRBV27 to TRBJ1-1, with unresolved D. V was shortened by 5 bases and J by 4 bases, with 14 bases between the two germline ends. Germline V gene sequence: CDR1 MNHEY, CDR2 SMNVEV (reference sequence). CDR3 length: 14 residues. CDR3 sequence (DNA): TGTGCCAGCAGTGCCCTTTCCGGGTTCACTGAAGCTTTCTTT. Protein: CASSALSGFTEAFF.

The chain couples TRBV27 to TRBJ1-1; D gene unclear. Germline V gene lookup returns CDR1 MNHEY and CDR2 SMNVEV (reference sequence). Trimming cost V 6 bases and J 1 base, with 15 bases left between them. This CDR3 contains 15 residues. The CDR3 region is CASSRSVSGNTEAFF. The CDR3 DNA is TGTGCCAGCAGCCGTTCTGTTTCAGGGAACACTGAAGCTTTCTTT.

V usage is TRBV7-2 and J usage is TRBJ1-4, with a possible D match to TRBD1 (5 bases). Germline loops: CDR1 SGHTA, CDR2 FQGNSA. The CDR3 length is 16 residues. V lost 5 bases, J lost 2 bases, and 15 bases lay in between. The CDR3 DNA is TGTGCCAGCAGCGATGTATGGACATTCACTAATGAAAAACTGTTTTTT. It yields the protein CASSDVWTFTNEKLFF.

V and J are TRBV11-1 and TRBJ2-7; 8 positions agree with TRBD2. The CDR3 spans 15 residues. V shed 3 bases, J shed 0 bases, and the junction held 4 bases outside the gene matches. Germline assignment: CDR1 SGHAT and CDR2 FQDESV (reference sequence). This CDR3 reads CASSFSGVSSYEQYF. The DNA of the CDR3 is TGTGCCAGCAGCTTTAGCGGGGTGAGCTCCTACGAGCAGTACTTC.

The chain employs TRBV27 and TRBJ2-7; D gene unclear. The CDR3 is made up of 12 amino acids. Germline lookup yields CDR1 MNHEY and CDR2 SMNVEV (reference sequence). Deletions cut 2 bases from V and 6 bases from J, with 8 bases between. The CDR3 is CASSLVRGEQYF. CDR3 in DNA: TGTGCCAGCAGTTTAGTTAGAGGCGAGCAGTACTTC.

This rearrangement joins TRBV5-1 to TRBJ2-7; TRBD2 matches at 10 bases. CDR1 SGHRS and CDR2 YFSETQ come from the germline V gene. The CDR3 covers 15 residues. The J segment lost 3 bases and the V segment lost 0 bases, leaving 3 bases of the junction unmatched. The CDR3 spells CASSLGLAGLYEQYF. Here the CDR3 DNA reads TGCGCCAGCAGCTTGGGACTAGCGGGCCTCTACGAGCAGTACTTC.

The CDR3 is CASSRGRVDQPQHF. The CDR3 DNA follows: TGTGCCAGCAGTAGAGGCAGGGTAGATCAGCCCCAGCATTTT. The chain employs TRBV6-5 and TRBJ1-5; tentatively, D is TRBD1 (5 bases). Germline loops: CDR1 MNHEY, CDR2 SVGAGI. V lost 5 bases to trimming and J lost 5 bases, with 13 bases between them. This CDR3 is 14 amino acids long.

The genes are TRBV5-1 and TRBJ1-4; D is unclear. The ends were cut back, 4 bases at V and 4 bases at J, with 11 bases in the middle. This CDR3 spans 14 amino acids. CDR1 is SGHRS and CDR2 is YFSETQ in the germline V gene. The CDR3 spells CASSPGGVNEKLFF. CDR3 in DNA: TGCGCCAGCAGCCCAGGAGGTGTTAATGAAAAACTGTTTTTT.

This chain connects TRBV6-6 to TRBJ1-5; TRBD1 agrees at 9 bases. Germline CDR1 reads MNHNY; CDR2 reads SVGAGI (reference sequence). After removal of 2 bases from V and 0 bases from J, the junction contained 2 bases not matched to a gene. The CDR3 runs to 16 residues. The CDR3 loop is CASSYPDRGSNQPQHF. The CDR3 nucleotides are TGTGCCAGCAGTTACCCGGACAGGGGTAGCAATCAGCCCCAGCATTTT.